This note documents a single T cell receptor beta chain sequence. The data were obtained in a study of control samples from healthy donors and cancer patients. The data were produced by immunoSEQ multiplex PCR, yet TCRdb's version contains in-frame clones alone and is incomplete. The sample lists approximately 100,000 clones; roughly 92% were seen once. Input material: blood. The sequence was obtained from a human donor in good health. The donor label of this sample is uncertain.

The CDR3 here is CASSLQPGQVNTGELFF. As DNA, the CDR3 is TGTGCCAGCAGCTTACAACCGGGACAGGTGAACACCGGGGAGCTGTTTTTT. The chain combines TRBV11-2 with TRBJ2-2, with 8 bases matching TRBD1. CDR1 is SGHAT and CDR2 is FQNNGV in the germline V gene. Germline trimming cut 2 bases from V and 1 base from J; bases unmatched to any gene: 6. This CDR3 is 17 amino acids long.